These 2 T cell receptor beta chains were sequenced from one sample in a study of blood T cell repertoires in COVID-19. The method was immunoSEQ multiplex PCR; TCRdb's version includes in-frame clones alone and lacks a portion of them. The data contain 250,000 to 300,000 clones, around 90% of them seen just once; the ten biggest clones take up 9.5% to 13%. Sequenced sample: peripheral blood. The receptors shown here come from a woman between 70 and 85 years old with COVID-19, enrolled during active disease.

The chain has TRBV7-2 and TRBJ2-5, with 12 bases matching TRBD1. This CDR3 comprises 17 residues. CDR1 and CDR2 (germline): SGHTA, FQGNSA. V dropped 4 bases and J dropped 0; count of bases not matched to a gene: 6. CDR3 residues: CASSSPGQGAYQETQYF. DNA of the CDR3: TGTGCCAGCAGCTCACCGGGACAGGGGGCGTACCAAGAGACCCAGTACTTC.

The V call is TRBV5-1, the J call TRBJ2-7; the match to TRBD1 covers 7 bases. The germline V gene has CDR1 SGHRS and CDR2 YFSETQ. V shed 4 bases and J 3 bases; nucleotides not matched to a gene: 4. This CDR3 contains 13 residues. The CDR3 here is CASSRDSYYEQYF. CDR3 DNA: TGCGCCAGCAGCCGGGACAGCTACTACGAGCAGTACTTC.